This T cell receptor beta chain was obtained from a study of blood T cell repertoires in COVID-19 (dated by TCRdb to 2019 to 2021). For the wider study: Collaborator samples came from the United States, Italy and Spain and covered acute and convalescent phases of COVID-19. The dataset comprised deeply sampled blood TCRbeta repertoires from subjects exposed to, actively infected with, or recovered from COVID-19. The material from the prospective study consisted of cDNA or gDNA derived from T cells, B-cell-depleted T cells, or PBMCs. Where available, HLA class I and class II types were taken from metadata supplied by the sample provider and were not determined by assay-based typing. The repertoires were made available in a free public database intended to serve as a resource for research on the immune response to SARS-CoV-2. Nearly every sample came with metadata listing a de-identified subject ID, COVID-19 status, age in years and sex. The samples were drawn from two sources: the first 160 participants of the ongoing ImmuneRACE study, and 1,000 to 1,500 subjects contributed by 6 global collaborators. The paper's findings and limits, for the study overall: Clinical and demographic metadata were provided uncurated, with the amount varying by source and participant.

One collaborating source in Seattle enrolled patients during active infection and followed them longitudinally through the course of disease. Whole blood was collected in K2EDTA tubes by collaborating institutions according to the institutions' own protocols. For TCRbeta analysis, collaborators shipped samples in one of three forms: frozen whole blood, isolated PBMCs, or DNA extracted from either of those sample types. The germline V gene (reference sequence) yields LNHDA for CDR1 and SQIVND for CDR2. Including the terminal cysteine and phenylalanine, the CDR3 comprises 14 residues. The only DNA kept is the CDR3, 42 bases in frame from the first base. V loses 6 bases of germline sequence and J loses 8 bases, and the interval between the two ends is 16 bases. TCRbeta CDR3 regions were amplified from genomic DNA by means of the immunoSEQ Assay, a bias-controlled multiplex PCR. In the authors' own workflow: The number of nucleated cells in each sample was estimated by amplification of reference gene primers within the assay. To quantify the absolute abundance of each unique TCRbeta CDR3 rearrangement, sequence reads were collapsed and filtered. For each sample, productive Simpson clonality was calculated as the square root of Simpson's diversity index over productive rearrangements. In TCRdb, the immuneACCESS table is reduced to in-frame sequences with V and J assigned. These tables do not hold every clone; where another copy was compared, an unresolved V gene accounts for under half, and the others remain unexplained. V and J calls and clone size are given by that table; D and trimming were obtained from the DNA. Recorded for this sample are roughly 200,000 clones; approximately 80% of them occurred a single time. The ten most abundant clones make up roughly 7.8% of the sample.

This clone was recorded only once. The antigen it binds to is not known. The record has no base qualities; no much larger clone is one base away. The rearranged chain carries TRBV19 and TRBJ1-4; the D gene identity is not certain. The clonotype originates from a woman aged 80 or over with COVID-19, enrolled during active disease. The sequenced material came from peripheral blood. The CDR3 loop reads CASRGIASGEKLFF. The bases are TGTGCCAGTAGAGGAATCGCGAGCGGGGAAAAACTGTTTTTT.